These T cell receptor beta chains were read from a single sample in a study of T cells after yellow fever vaccination. TCRdb reprocessed the 5' RACE reads via MiXCR and lists one record per CDR3 protein. The data contain some 560,000 distinct CDR3 sequences, roughly 19% of them singletons. The sample here was PBMCs, taken 15 days after the yellow fever booster vaccination. Receptors originate from a man aged 30 to 45 who received the YFV17D yellow fever vaccine. The CDR3 runs from the conserved cysteine through the conserved F or W. Each record gives: D gene, V gene, J gene, CDR3 length, clone size, CDR3 DNA, CDR3 protein. A D gene is named only where the DNA matches it firmly. Only some rows state a clone size, as once, few, many or a class for expanded clones.

NA	TRBV15	TRBJ2-2	10	NA	TGTGCCACTAACACCGGGGAGCTGTTTTTT	CATNTGELFF
TRBD2	TRBV7-2	TRBJ2-1	15	few	TGTGCCAGCAGCTCTACGAGCGGGACGGTCGGGGAGCAGTTCTTC	CASSSTSGTVGEQFF
TRBD1	TRBV5-4	TRBJ2-6	18	NA	TGTGCCAGCAGCGCCAGACAGGGAGCAAACTCTGGGGCCAACGTCCTGACTTTC	CASSARQGANSGANVLTF
NA	TRBV7-2	TRBJ2-7	16	NA	TGTGCCAGCAGCTTAGGGGCTGGCGGGGCCCGAGGAGAGCAGTACTTC	CASSLGAGGARGEQYF
TRBD1	TRBV27	TRBJ2-4	20	NA	TGTGCCAGCAGTTTAAGTTTTAGACAGGGAGTGGGGCTAGCCAAAAACATTCAGTACTTC	CASSLSFRQGVGLAKNIQYF
TRBD2	TRBV20-1	TRBJ2-1	15	NA	TGCAGTGCGCCCGGGACTAGCGGGATGAACCATGAGCAGTTCTTC	CSAPGTSGMNHEQFF
TRBD1	TRBV28	TRBJ2-7	14	few	TGTGCCAGCAATAAGGGACAGGGCTCCTACGAGCAGTACTTC	CASNKGQGSYEQYF
NA	TRBV11-2	TRBJ2-7	15	NA	TGTGCCAGCAGCTTAGAACAGGGCGGAACCTACGAGCAGTACTTC	CASSLEQGGTYEQYF
NA	TRBV11-2	TRBJ1-2	13	NA	TGTGCCAGCAGCGATCTAGGTCCCTATGGCTACACCTTC	CASSDLGPYGYTF
TRBD1	TRBV24-1	TRBJ2-1	14	few	TGTGCCACCAAACCGGGACAGGGGCGGGATGAGCAGTTCTTC	CATKPGQGRDEQFF
NA	TRBV5-1	TRBJ2-6	17	NA	TGCGCCAGCAGCTTCCCCGGAGCCTTCTCTGGGGCCAACGTCCTGACTTTC	CASSFPGAFSGANVLTF
TRBD2	TRBV2	TRBJ2-1	13	NA	TGTGCCAGCAGTGACAGCGGGGGCAATGAGCAGTTCTTC	CASSDSGGNEQFF
NA	TRBV6-5	TRBJ2-2	17	few	TGTGCCAGCAGTATACAAGCCGGGACAAGGAACACCGGGGAGCTGTTTTTT	CASSIQAGTRNTGELFF
NA	TRBV25-1	TRBJ1-6	12	NA	TGTGCCAGCAGTGTGGCTGTTTCACCCCTCCACTTT	CASSVAVSPLHF
NA	TRBV20-1	TRBJ2-7	12	few	TGCAGTGCTATTCGCCAGGCGAACGAGCAGTACTTC	CSAIRQANEQYF
TRBD2	TRBV5-1	TRBJ2-1	14	NA	TGCGCCAGCAGGGTAGCGGGAGCGCGTAATGAGCAGTTCTTC	CASRVAGARNEQFF
NA	TRBV7-2	TRBJ2-3	14	few	TGTGCCAGCAGCTCTCTACCAACCACAGATACGCAGTATTTT	CASSSLPTTDTQYF
TRBD2	TRBV5-6	TRBJ2-7	15	NA	TGTGCCAGCAGCTTTACCGGGACTAGATACTACGAGCAGTACTTC	CASSFTGTRYYEQYF
NA	TRBV27	TRBJ2-1	12	few	TGTGCCAGCTGGGGTAAGACAAGGGTGCAGTTCTTC	CASWGKTRVQFF
NA	TRBV28	TRBJ2-3	14	few	TGTGCCAGCAGCGCCGGGGGCTCCCGGGATACGCAGTATTTT	CASSAGGSRDTQYF
NA	TRBV7-2	TRBJ1-2	16	NA	TGTGCCAGCAGCTTAGAGGTTACAGGACAATACTATGGCTACACCTTC	CASSLEVTGQYYGYTF
NA	TRBV27	TRBJ1-3	15	NA	TGTGCCAGCAGTTTATTTTCAGGCTCTGGAAACACCATATATTTT	CASSLFSGSGNTIYF
TRBD1	TRBV20-1	TRBJ2-7	14	NA	TGCAGTGCTTTTTCGGGACAGGAGTCCTACGAGCAGTACTTC	CSAFSGQESYEQYF
NA	TRBV5-4	TRBJ1-3	16	NA	TGTGCCAGCAGCCGTAGGGGGGGTTATATTGGAAACACCATATATTTT	CASSRRGGYIGNTIYF
TRBD2	TRBV6-5	TRBJ2-1	19	few	TGTGCCAGCAGTTACTTACCGGGACTAGCGGGAGGTGGGTCCCCTGAGCAGTTCTTC	CASSYLPGLAGGGSPEQFF
NA	TRBV12-3/TRBV12-4	TRBJ2-7	12	NA	TGTGCCAGCAGTTTCCCGGGTACCGAGCAGTACTTC	CASSFPGTEQYF
NA	TRBV5-6	TRBJ2-7	13	NA	TGTGCCAGCAGCTTCGGCAGGTCTCTAGAGCAGTACTTC	CASSFGRSLEQYF
NA	TRBV7-2	TRBJ2-2	15	few	TGTGCCAGCAGCGGTAGGACAGCGATTGGCGGGGAGCTGTTTTTT	CASSGRTAIGGELFF
TRBD2	TRBV20-1	TRBJ2-3	15	few	TGCAGTGCTAGAAGGTCCCCTAGCGGAACAGATACGCAGTATTTT	CSARRSPSGTDTQYF
NA	TRBV12-3/TRBV12-4	TRBJ1-4	15	NA	TGTGCCAGCAGATCCATGGGGGGGGCTAATGAAAAACTGTTTTTT	CASRSMGGANEKLFF
NA	TRBV6-1	TRBJ2-2	16	NA	TGTGCCAGCAAAAGGCCCCCAGCTCCTAACACCGGGGAGCTGTTTTTT	CASKRPPAPNTGELFF
TRBD2	TRBV12-3/TRBV12-4	TRBJ2-3	17	few	TGTGCCAGCAGTTTATACCCTAGCGGGATTAGCACAGATACGCAGTATTTT	CASSLYPSGISTDTQYF
NA	TRBV9	TRBJ2-3	14	few	TGTGCCAGCAGCGCCCGGTATATCACAGATACGCAGTATTTT	CASSARYITDTQYF
TRBD2	TRBV29-1	TRBJ2-5	14	NA	TGCAGCGTATGGGACTATGCGGGAACAGAGACCCAGTACTTC	CSVWDYAGTETQYF
NA	TRBV12-3/TRBV12-4	TRBJ2-7	16	NA	TGTGCCAGCACCAAGACAGTGTCCCCTTCCATCTACGAGCAGTACTTC	CASTKTVSPSIYEQYF
TRBD1	TRBV5-1	TRBJ1-1	14	NA	TGCGCCAGCAGCGCGACAGGGAGGAACACTGAAGCTTTCTTT	CASSATGRNTEAFF
NA	TRBV19	TRBJ2-5	14	NA	TGTGCCAGTAGTCTCGGATCCGGGCGTTACACCCAGTACTTC	CASSLGSGRYTQYF
TRBD2	TRBV12-3/TRBV12-4	TRBJ2-5	14	NA	TGTGCCAGCAGTCCGGGAGGTAGCGCGGAGACCCAGTACTTC	CASSPGGSAETQYF
NA	TRBV5-1	TRBJ2-1	18	once	TGCGCCAGCAGCCTCGGTGATAGCGGCCTTTATAGCTACAATGAGCAGTTCTTC	CASSLGDSGLYSYNEQFF
NA	TRBV20-1	TRBJ1-2	13	NA	TGCAGTGCCAGCGACTGGGGATCGAATAGCTACACCTTC	CSASDWGSNSYTF
TRBD2	TRBV9	TRBJ2-2	15	NA	TGTGCCAGCAGCCCCCTGACTAGCGGGACCGGGGAGCTGTTTTTT	CASSPLTSGTGELFF
NA	TRBV20-1	TRBJ1-6	16	NA	TGCAGTGCTAGCTCCCCCTTACAGGTTCTCGGGTCACCCCTCCACTTT	CSASSPLQVLGSPLHF
TRBD1	TRBV12-3/TRBV12-4	TRBJ2-5	13	NA	TGTGCCAGCGGGACAGCCGTACAAGAGACCCAGTACTTC	CASGTAVQETQYF
NA	TRBV7-9	TRBJ2-1	15	NA	TGTGCCAGCAGCTTTAGCGGCCACTCCTACAATGAGCAGTTCTTC	CASSFSGHSYNEQFF
NA	TRBV20-1	TRBJ2-5	11	NA	TGCAGTGCCGTTCAGGGAGAGACCCAGTACTTC	CSAVQGETQYF
NA	TRBV18	TRBJ2-7	13	NA	TGTGCCAGCTCACCAGGGGTCTCACCGGAGCAGTACTTC	CASSPGVSPEQYF
TRBD1	TRBV20-1	TRBJ2-3	17	few	TGCAGTGCTAGAGATCAATTACAGGGGGCGCGGACAGATACGCAGTATTTT	CSARDQLQGARTDTQYF
TRBD2	TRBV4-3	TRBJ2-7	16	NA	TGCGCCAGCAGCCAAGACATCAGCGGGATTAACTACGAGCAGTACTTC	CASSQDISGINYEQYF
TRBD2	TRBV25-1	TRBJ2-1	14	NA	TGTGCCAGCAGATACAGCGGGAGTTATAATGAGCAGTTCTTC	CASRYSGSYNEQFF
NA	TRBV28	TRBJ2-7	18	few	TGTGCCAGCACCACCCAATCCCCCGGCCAGGGAAGGTCCTACGAGCAGTACTTC	CASTTQSPGQGRSYEQYF
NA	TRBV27	TRBJ2-4	16	few	TGTGCCAGCAGTTTGAAGACTGGCATAGCCAAAAACATTCAGTACTTC	CASSLKTGIAKNIQYF
TRBD2	TRBV4-2	TRBJ2-1	15	NA	TGTGCCAGCAGCCAAGAATCAGCGGGAGGGGCTGAGCAGTTCTTC	CASSQESAGGAEQFF
TRBD2	TRBV5-1	TRBJ2-7	16	NA	TGCGCCAGCAGCTTGGAGGGAAGCGGGAGGGGCTACGAGCAGTACTTC	CASSLEGSGRGYEQYF
NA	TRBV28	TRBJ1-2	16	NA	TGTGCCAGCAGTTCGCCGCATGGGGGGCTCCCCTATGGCTACACCTTC	CASSSPHGGLPYGYTF
TRBD1	TRBV12-3/TRBV12-4	TRBJ2-7	14	few	TGTGCCAGCAATTTTGGACAGGGGTCAGCCGAGCAGTACTTC	CASNFGQGSAEQYF
TRBD1	TRBV20-1	TRBJ2-4	15	NA	TGCAGTGCTACGACAGGGATAAGGTCGGAGAACATTCAGTACTTC	CSATTGIRSENIQYF
TRBD1	TRBV15	TRBJ1-5	16	NA	TGTGCCACCAGCAGAGTTGGGGGACAGAGCAATCAGCCCCAGCATTTT	CATSRVGGQSNQPQHF